This T cell receptor beta chain originates from a study of blood T cell repertoires in COVID-19. Study as a whole: The United States, Italy and Spain provided the acute and convalescent COVID-19 samples. PBMCs, B-cell-depleted T cells, or T cells provided the cDNA or gDNA that made up the material.

The germline CDR1 and CDR2 sequences are LNHDA and SQIVND (reference sequence). V gave up 3 bases and J gave up 1 base, with 11 bases separating them. The CDR3 spans 15 residues. As originally analysed: Nucleated cell counts were estimated from reference gene primer amplification. The table came from immunoSEQ multiplex PCR; TCRdb's copy has only in-frame clones and leaves some out. That table gives V, J and clone size, and the DNA gave D and trimming. The sample lists 200,000 to 250,000 clones; approximately 84% were seen once. Recruited during active infection, patients (from Seattle) were subsequently followed longitudinally.

This TCR was sampled from a man aged 50-60 years with COVID-19, enrolled during active disease. Sequences were obtained from peripheral blood. The chain links TRBV19 to TRBJ2-3; a weak D match, TRBD2 (5 bases). In DNA form, the CDR3 reads TGTGCCAGTAGTATTATGTTCGGGGGCACAGATACGCAGTATTTT. Protein product: CASSIMFGGTDTQYF. Looking up the rest from reference TRBV19 and TRBJ2-3 gives the full variable domain: DGGITQSPKYLFRKEGQNVTLSCEQNLNHDAMYWYRQDPGQGLRLIYYSQIVNDFQKGDIAEGYSVSREKKESFPLTVTSAQKNPTAFYLCASSIMFGGTDTQYFGPGTRLTVL.